Below are 8 T cell receptor beta chains sequenced from a single sample in a study of blood T cells in healthy people across ages. Primed by a sample-barcoded 5' primer and a J-beta primer mix, a second PCR proceeded for about 6 to 12 cycles. TCRdb processed the 5' RACE reads anew with MiXCR; each CDR3 protein has one entry. Here the sample spans fewer than 1,200,000 distinct CDR3 sequences, approximately 25% being singletons. These same records also appear under a second study, on T cells of mothers and their children.

Sequences were obtained from blood. The receptor set was obtained from a girl aged 2-10 years in good health.

The V and J genes are TRBV20-1 and TRBJ2-7, with TRBD1 matching 10 bases. The CDR3 has 14 residues. J was trimmed by 7 bases and V by 2 bases; bases with no gene match: 8. Germline lookup yields CDR1 DFQATT and CDR2 SNEGSKA (reference sequence). The CDR3 region is CSARMGQGFGEQYF. The CDR3 DNA reads as TGCAGTGCTAGAATGGGACAGGGGTTCGGTGAGCAGTACTTC.

This clonotype was picked up a small number of times. The gene calls are TRBV29-1 and TRBJ2-5, with D uncertain. Germline CDR1 SQVTM, CDR2 ANQGSEA. Trimming removed 6 bases from V and 5 bases from J, with 19 bases in between. The CDR3 length is 14 residues. CDR3 coding DNA: TGCAGCGTGCAATCGCAGGAGTTTAGCGAGACCCAGTACTTC. Translated, it gives CSVQSQEFSETQYF.

A remark on this clonotype: One end of the junction varies from germline; a read error may be responsible. V is TRBV6-5 and J is TRBJ1-4, with 7 nucleotides matching TRBD1. This CDR3 has 14 amino acids. Per germline, CDR1 MNHEY and CDR2 SVGAGI. The CDR3 region is CASSRQGTYEELFF. The CDR3 coding sequence is TGTGCCAGCAGCCGACAGGGTACTTATGAAGAACTGTTTTTT.

The gene calls are TRBV6-4 and TRBJ2-1; D could derive from TRBD1 or TRBD2 (5 bases each). CDR1 MRHNA and CDR2 SNTAGT come from the germline V gene. V shed 3 bases and J shed 4 bases, with 13 bases lying between them. This CDR3 comprises 15 residues. The CDR3 reads CASSEDGTPYNEQFF. CDR3 DNA: TGTGCCAGCAGTGAAGACGGGACGCCGTACAATGAGCAGTTCTTC.

The sample holds many counts of this clonotype. The chain is built from TRBV7-3 and TRBJ2-2; D not certain. The length of the CDR3 is 14 residues. Germline values: CDR1 SGHTA, CDR2 FQGTGA. With 5 bases removed from V and 0 bases from J, the gap between germline ends came to 7 bases. The CDR3 bases are TGTGCCAGCAGCCCCCGCCCGAACACCGGGGAGCTGTTTTTT. Its protein is CASSPRPNTGELFF.

The V call is TRBV3-1, the J call TRBJ2-1, with a weak D call TRBD1 (5 bases). There are 15 residues in the CDR3. Trimming took 7 bases from V and 5 from J, leaving 18 bases between them. CDR1 and CDR2 from the germline V gene are LGHDT and YNNKEL (reference sequence). CDR3 sequence reads: CASTSGRRLHNEQFF. In DNA, the CDR3 is TGTGCCAGCACCTCAGGGCGCCGCCTACACAATGAGCAGTTCTTC.

There are a few counts of this clonotype. The V call is TRBV4-3, the J call TRBJ1-1, with 8 bases that match TRBD1. The junction had 13 bases not matched to a gene; V was cut back by 8 bases and J by 2 bases. CDR3 size: 16 residues. CDR1 is LGHNA, CDR2 YSLEER, per germline. This CDR3 reads CASGLEPGTGNTEAFF. The CDR3 DNA reads TGCGCCAGCGGCTTGGAACCCGGGACAGGAAACACTGAAGCTTTCTTT.

CDR3 region: CASSQGLAGLYEQYF. CDR3 in DNA: TGCGCCAGCAGCCAAGGGCTAGCGGGACTCTACGAGCAGTACTTC. The chain couples TRBV4-1 to TRBJ2-7; TRBD2 agrees at 9 bases. The germline V gene encodes CDR1 MGHRA and CDR2 YSYEKL. The CDR3 has 15 residues. Trimming at V came to 1 base and at J to 3 bases, leaving 4 bases not matched to a gene.